These 14 T cell receptor beta chains came from one sample sequenced in a study of neurological immune-mediated disorders. TCRdb passed the 5' RACE reads through MiXCR, listing each CDR3 protein once. Of tens of thousands of distinct CDR3 sequences listed, 12% to 15% are singletons. Material: PBMCs. Receptors originate from a woman in her forties or fifties with HTLV-1-associated myelopathy (HAM/TSP).

This clonotype was detected ten times or more. The rearrangement links TRBV4-3 to TRBJ1-1; the D is unclear. Trimming took 0 bases from V and 4 from J, leaving 6 bases between them. CDR1 LGHNA and CDR2 YSLEER come from the germline V gene. This CDR3 is 13 amino acids long. In DNA, the CDR3 is TGCGCCAGCAGCCAAGAGAAACCCACTGAAGCTTTCTTT. Translation gives CASSQEKPTEAFF.

Many counts were recorded for this clonotype. The rearrangement links TRBV4-3 to TRBJ2-4, with 12 bases aligning to TRBD2. The CDR3 totals 16 residues. CDR1 and CDR2 from the germline V gene are LGHNA and YSLEER. The V and J ends lost 0 bases and 6 bases, in that order; junction bases with no gene match: 3. CDR3 residues: CASSQEGLAGLNIQYF. The DNA for the CDR3 is TGCGCCAGCAGCCAAGAGGGACTAGCGGGTTTAAACATTCAGTACTTC.

This clonotype was seen ten or more times. The chain joins TRBV7-2 to TRBJ2-3; D is perhaps TRBD2 (6 bases). V lost 5 bases and J lost 1, with 13 bases in between. The CDR3 loop spans 15 amino acids. Looked up from germline, CDR1 is SGHTA and CDR2 is FQGNSA. CDR3 coding DNA: TGTGCCAGCAGCCCCAGGGCGGGGCGCACAGATACGCAGTATTTT. Translated, it gives CASSPRAGRTDTQYF. Complete variable domain (other parts from reference TRBV7-2 and TRBJ2-3): GAGVSQSPSNKVTEKGKDVELRCDPISGHTALYWYRQSLGQGLEFLIYFQGNSAPDKSGLPSDRFSAERTGGSVSTLTIQRTQQEDSAVYLCASSPRAGRTDTQYFGPGTRLTVL.

At least ten counts were recorded for this clonotype. The V gene is TRBV5-1, the J gene TRBJ1-1; no reliable D call. The germline gives CDR1 SGHRS, CDR2 YFSETQ. The V gene lost 5 bases and the J gene lost 1 base, with 9 bases spanning the gap. The CDR3 consists of 13 residues. The CDR3 is CASSGHGNTEAFF. The CDR3 DNA follows: TGCGCCAGCAGTGGGCACGGGAACACTGAAGCTTTCTTT.

This clonotype showed up many times. The chain carries TRBV15 and TRBJ2-1; TRBD1 is a possible D gene (7 bases). The CDR3 is 16 amino acids. Germline CDR1 is LNHNV and CDR2 is YYDKDF (reference sequence). Trimming pared 0 bases from V and 8 bases from J, leaving 17 bases between. DNA of the CDR3: TGTGCCACCAGCAGAGATCAGTGGCAGGGGGGCGATGAGCAGTTCTTC. It yields the protein CATSRDQWQGGDEQFF.

This clonotype appeared many times. The chain is built from TRBV24-1 and TRBJ2-1; tentatively, D is TRBD2 (5 bases). CDR1 is KGHDR, CDR2 SFDVKD, per germline. This CDR3 has 14 residues. Trimming stripped 7 bases from V and 0 bases from J, with 9 bases between. The CDR3 protein is CATSEGGSYNEQFF. CDR3 in DNA: TGTGCCACCAGCGAGGGTGGCTCCTACAATGAGCAGTTCTTC.

This clonotype was seen many times. CDR3 DNA: TGTGCCAGCAGCCAATCGGCCGGCAGTAATTCACCCCTCCACTTT. Encoded protein: CASSQSAGSNSPLHF. The chain couples TRBV16 to TRBJ1-6; D is unclear. The V gene lost 0 bases and the J gene lost 6 bases, with 9 bases spanning the gap. The CDR3 loop spans 15 amino acids. Germline V gene data show CDR1 as KGHSY and CDR2 as FQNENV.

The chain combines TRBV11-3 with TRBJ2-3, with unresolved D. The germline CDR1 and CDR2 sequences are SGHNT and YENEEA. This CDR3 spans 15 amino acids. The V end lost 6 bases, the J end lost 3 bases, and 16 bases lay between the germline ends. The CDR3, as DNA: TGTGCCAGCAGTTCCCAATCCTCCACGACAGATACGCAGTATTTT. Residues: CASSSQSSTTDTQYF. Based on the CDR3 plus reference TRBV11-3 and TRBJ2-3, the full variable domain is EAGVVQSPRYKIIEKKQPVAFWCNPISGHNTLYWYLQNLGQGPELLIRYENEEAVDDSQLPKDRFSAERLKGVDSTLKIQPAELGDSAVYLCASSSQSSTTDTQYFGPGTRLTVL.

This clonotype was seen many times. CDR3 in DNA: TGTGCCAGCAGCCCGACATCCACCTACGAGCAGTACTTC. Translated: CASSPTSTYEQYF. The chain employs TRBV7-9 and TRBJ2-7; D ambiguous. CDR1 is SEHNR and CDR2 is FQNEAQ in the germline V gene (reference sequence). The CDR3 has 13 residues. V was pared by 5 bases and J by 2 bases, with 10 bases between.

The sample holds many counts of this clonotype. The chain is built from TRBV25-1 and TRBJ1-4; TRBD1 matches at 7 bases. The CDR3 totals 12 residues. CDR1 is MGHDK, CDR2 SYGVNS, per germline. The junction had 2 bases not matched to a gene; V was cut back by 7 bases and J by 6 bases. The CDR3 here is CASTQGYEKLFF. The CDR3 DNA reads as TGTGCCAGCACACAGGGGTATGAAAAACTGTTTTTT.

Many counts were recorded for this clonotype. The V gene is TRBV20-1, the J gene TRBJ1-1; no firm D call. The CDR3 is 13 amino acids. Germline V gene sequence: CDR1 DFQATT, CDR2 SNEGSKA (reference sequence). V lost 2 bases to trimming and J lost 3 bases, with 10 bases between them. The CDR3 DNA is TGCAGTGCTAGAAGCCACCAGGACACTGAAGCTTTCTTT. Translated: CSARSHQDTEAFF.

There are a few counts of this clonotype. The chain joins TRBV30 to TRBJ2-1, with 9 bases identical to TRBD1. CDR3 length: 13 amino acids. Germline V gene sequence: CDR1 GTSNPN, CDR2 SVGIG (reference sequence). J gave up 8 bases and V 3 bases, and 5 bases lay outside the gene matches. The CDR3 loop is CAWRVGQGYEQFF. CDR3 nucleotides: TGTGCCTGGAGGGTGGGACAGGGCTATGAGCAGTTCTTC.

This clonotype was recorded at least ten times. The V and J genes are TRBV6-5 and TRBJ2-1; TRBD1 is a possible D gene (6 bases). Trimming removed 4 bases from V and 1 base from J, with 14 bases in between. CDR1 is MNHEY, CDR2 SVGAGI, per germline. This CDR3 region has 16 residues. CDR3 nucleotides: TGTGCCAGCAGTTTTACAGGGTACGGGTCCTACAATGAGCAGTTCTTC. This translates into CASSFTGYGSYNEQFF.

Ten or more counts support this clonotype. The J gene is TRBJ1-3, the V gene TRBV7-2; no clear D gene. The CDR3 covers 14 residues. In germline, CDR1 is SGHTA, CDR2 FQGNSA. Trimming took off 2 bases at V and 0 bases at J, with 5 bases between the two ends. The CDR3 DNA is TGTGCCAGCAGCTTAAGCACCTCTGGAAACACCATATATTTT. Translation: CASSLSTSGNTIYF.